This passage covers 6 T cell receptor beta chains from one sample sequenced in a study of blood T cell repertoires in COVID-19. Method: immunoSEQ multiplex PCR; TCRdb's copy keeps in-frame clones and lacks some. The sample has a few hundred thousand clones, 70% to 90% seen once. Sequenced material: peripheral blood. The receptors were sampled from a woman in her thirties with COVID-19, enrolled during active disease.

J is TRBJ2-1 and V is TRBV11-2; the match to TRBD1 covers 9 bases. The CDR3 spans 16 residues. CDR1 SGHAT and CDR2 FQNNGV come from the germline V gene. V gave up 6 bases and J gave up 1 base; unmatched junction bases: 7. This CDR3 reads CASSFSGTGSYNEQFF. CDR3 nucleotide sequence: TGTGCCAGCAGTTTCTCCGGGACAGGGTCCTACAATGAGCAGTTCTTC.

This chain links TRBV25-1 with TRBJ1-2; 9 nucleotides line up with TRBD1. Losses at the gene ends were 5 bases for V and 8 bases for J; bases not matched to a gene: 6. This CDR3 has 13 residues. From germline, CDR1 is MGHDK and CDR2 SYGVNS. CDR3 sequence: CASSRGQGIGYTF. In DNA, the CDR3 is TGTGCCAGCAGTCGTGGACAGGGGATAGGCTACACCTTC.

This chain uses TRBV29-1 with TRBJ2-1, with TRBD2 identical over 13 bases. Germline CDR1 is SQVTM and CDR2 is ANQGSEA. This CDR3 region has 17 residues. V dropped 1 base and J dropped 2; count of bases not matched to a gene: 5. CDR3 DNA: TGCAGCGTTGAAGTTACTAGCGGGGGGGCCCCCTACAATGAGCAGTTCTTC. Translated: CSVEVTSGGAPYNEQFF.

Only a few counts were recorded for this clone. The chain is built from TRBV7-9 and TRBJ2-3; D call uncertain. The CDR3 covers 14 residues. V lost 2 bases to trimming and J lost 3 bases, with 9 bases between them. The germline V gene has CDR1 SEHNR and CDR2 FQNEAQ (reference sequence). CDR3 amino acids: CASSLSMQTDTQYF. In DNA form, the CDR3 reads TGTGCCAGCAGCTTATCGATGCAGACAGATACGCAGTATTTT.

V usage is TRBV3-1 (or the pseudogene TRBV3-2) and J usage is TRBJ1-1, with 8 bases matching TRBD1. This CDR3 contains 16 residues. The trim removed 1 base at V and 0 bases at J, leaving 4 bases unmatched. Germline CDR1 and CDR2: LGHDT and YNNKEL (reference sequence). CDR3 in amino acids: CASSQGGQELNTEAFF. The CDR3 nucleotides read TGTGCCAGCAGCCAAGGGGGACAGGAACTGAACACTGAAGCTTTCTTT.

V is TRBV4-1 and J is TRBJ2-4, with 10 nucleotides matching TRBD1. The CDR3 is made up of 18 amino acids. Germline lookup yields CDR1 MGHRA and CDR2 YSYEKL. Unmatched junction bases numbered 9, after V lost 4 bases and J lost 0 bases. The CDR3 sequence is CASSPGQGYSLAKNIQYF. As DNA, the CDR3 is TGCGCCAGCAGCCCGGGACAGGGGTATTCTCTAGCCAAAAACATTCAGTACTTC.